The 23 T cell receptor beta chains below all came from one sample that was sequenced in a study of T-cell memory formation after mild COVID-19. TCRdb re-analysed the 5' RACE reads in MiXCR, keeping a single row per CDR3 protein. The sample records 150,000 to 200,000 distinct CDR3 sequences, under 14% being singletons. Source material: PBMCs or a T cell subset sorted from them (not recorded which). Every receptor here comes from a young man who had mild COVID-19 (a few samples of this study predate the infection). Cell type and time point are not known.

The rearrangement joins TRBV11-2 to TRBJ1-2; D not resolved. CDR3 length: 14 amino acids. CDR1 is SGHAT and CDR2 is FQNNGV in the germline V gene. The V gene lost 5 bases and the J gene lost 8 bases, with 18 bases spanning the gap. The CDR3 loop is CASSRAMGLRGYTF. The CDR3 nucleotides are TGTGCCAGCAGCCGTGCCATGGGCCTAAGGGGCTACACCTTC.

This chain joins TRBV4-1 and TRBJ1-1, with D unclear. Germline CDR1 reads MGHRA; CDR2 reads YSYEKL. Trimming removed 4 bases at V and 6 bases at J, with 12 bases between. The CDR3 runs to 13 residues. CDR3 DNA: TGCGCCAGCAGCCCTAGGGAGGTGGCTGAAGCTTTCTTT. Protein: CASSPREVAEAFF.

This sequence joins TRBV7-9 and TRBJ2-2; TRBD2 matches at 8 bases. The CDR3 consists of 15 residues. V lost 3 bases and J lost 4; bases outside the gene matches: 4. Germline V gives CDR1 SEHNR, CDR2 FQNEAQ (reference sequence). CDR3 sequence reads: CASSFAGGVTGELFF. The CDR3 DNA is TGTGCCAGCAGCTTTGCGGGGGGAGTCACCGGGGAGCTGTTTTTT. Complete variable domain (other parts from reference TRBV7-9 and TRBJ2-2): DTGVSQNPRHKITKRGQNVTFRCDPISEHNRLYWYRQTLGQGPEFLTYFQNEAQLEKSRLLSDRFSAERPKGSFSTLEIQRTEQGDSAMYLCASSFAGGVTGELFFGEGSRLTVL.

This clonotype was counted many times. The CDR3 region is CASSPGQVETQYF. The CDR3 DNA follows: TGTGCCAGCAGTCCGGGACAGGTTGAGACCCAGTACTTC. J is TRBJ2-5 and V is TRBV12-3 or TRBV12-4; the match to TRBD1 covers 8 bases. The length of the CDR3 is 13 residues. Germline trimming cut 5 bases from V and 5 bases from J; bases unmatched to any gene: 4.

V gene TRBV29-1 combines with J gene TRBJ1-1; D remains ambiguous. The CDR3 extends over 13 amino acids. V dropped 3 bases and J dropped 0 bases, with 8 bases sitting between them. CDR1 is SQVTM, CDR2 ANQGSEA, per germline. The CDR3 is CSVDRGMNTEAFF. The CDR3 nucleotides are TGCAGCGTTGACCGGGGTATGAACACTGAAGCTTTCTTT. The full variable domain, completed using reference TRBV29-1 and TRBJ1-1, is SAVISQKPSRDICQRGTSLTIQCQVDSQVTMMFWYRQQPGQSLTLIATANQGSEATYESGFVIDKFPISRPNLTFSTLTVSNMSPEDSSIYLCSVDRGMNTEAFFGQGTRLTVV.

This clonotype was observed a handful of times. For the CDR3, the DNA is TGTGCCAGCAGCCCTCCCCGCGGGTTCGCAGATACGCAGTATTTT. Amino acid sequence: CASSPPRGFADTQYF. The chain recombines TRBV6-2 or TRBV6-3 with TRBJ2-3; tentative D call: TRBD2 (5 bases). The CDR3 sequence is 15 residues long. The germline V and J ends were trimmed by 6 bases and 4 bases, with 17 bases remaining between them. Germline CDR1 and CDR2: MNHEY and SVGEGT.

This clonotype was found many times. The rearrangement links TRBV29-1 to TRBJ2-7, with D hard to call. The germline V and J ends were trimmed by 6 bases and 0 bases, with 12 bases remaining between them. This CDR3 is 13 amino acids long. Germline assignment: CDR1 SQVTM and CDR2 ANQGSEA. CDR3 protein: CSVRAASSYEQYF. The CDR3 DNA is TGCAGCGTCCGGGCAGCCAGCTCCTACGAGCAGTACTTC.

The gene calls are TRBV7-2 and TRBJ2-1; 8 positions match TRBD2. This CDR3 has 17 amino acids. The ends lost 5 bases at V and 9 bases at J; junction bases unmatched: 18. Germline CDR1 and CDR2: SGHTA and FQGNSA. The CDR3 region is CASSPQGQAGVKVEQFF. The DNA for the CDR3 is TGTGCCAGCAGCCCTCAGGGGCAAGCGGGGGTTAAGGTTGAGCAGTTCTTC. The whole variable domain, remainder taken from reference TRBV7-2 and TRBJ2-1, is GAGVSQSPSNKVTEKGKDVELRCDPISGHTALYWYRQSLGQGLEFLIYFQGNSAPDKSGLPSDRFSAERTGGSVSTLTIQRTQQEDSAVYLCASSPQGQAGVKVEQFFGPGTRLTVL.

A few counts support this clonotype. The gene calls are TRBV27 and TRBJ1-2, with unresolved D. This CDR3 has 13 residues. V lost 0 bases to trimming and J lost 6 bases, with 8 bases between them. CDR1 and CDR2 from the germline V gene are MNHEY and SMNVEV (reference sequence). CDR3 sequence: CASSLSMTDGYTF. In DNA, the CDR3 is TGTGCCAGCAGTTTATCAATGACGGATGGCTACACCTTC.

This clonotype turned up a few times. The chain is built from TRBV20-1 and TRBJ1-6; D perhaps matches TRBD1 (6 bases). CDR3 size: 16 residues. V was shortened by 6 bases and J by 1 base, with 16 bases between the two germline ends. Germline loops: CDR1 DFQATT, CDR2 SNEGSKA (reference sequence). The CDR3 is CSAAVGGRSYNSPLHF. The CDR3 DNA is TGCAGTGCGGCCGTGGGGGGCAGGTCCTATAATTCACCCCTCCACTTT.

The chain couples TRBV15 to TRBJ2-7; D is undetermined. CDR1 is LNHNV, CDR2 YYDKDF, per germline (reference sequence). The V gene lost 1 base and the J gene lost 2 bases, with 9 bases spanning the gap. This CDR3 region has 14 residues. DNA for the CDR3: TGTGCCACCAGCAGAGCTGGAGTCGCCTACGAGCAGTACGTC. Encoded protein: CATSRAGVAYEQYV.

The sample holds a few counts of this clonotype. The chain links TRBV10-3 to TRBJ2-5; TRBD1 is a possible D gene (5 bases). This CDR3 comprises 14 residues. V lost 4 bases and J 5 bases, leaving 14 bases between the germline ends. Per the germline V gene, CDR1 is ENHRY and CDR2 is SYGVKD. CDR3 protein: CAISVAGAEETQYF. The CDR3 nucleotides read TGTGCCATCAGTGTCGCTGGGGCCGAGGAGACCCAGTACTTC.

This chain links TRBV12-3 or TRBV12-4 with TRBJ2-1; 9 bases are a match to TRBD1. Trimming cost V 6 bases and J 9 bases; bases outside gene matches: 0. This CDR3 spans 11 amino acids. Here the CDR3 DNA reads TGTGCCAGCAGGGACAGGGGTGAGCAGTTCTTC. It yields the protein CASRDRGEQFF.

V usage is TRBV12-3 or TRBV12-4 and J usage is TRBJ2-7; D is undetermined. V was shortened by 2 bases and J by 3 bases, with 8 bases between the two germline ends. The CDR3 has 13 residues. The CDR3 bases are TGTGCCAGCAGTTTAAGTCACTTCTACGAGCAGTACTTC. This sequence encodes CASSLSHFYEQYF.

This chain joins TRBV12-3 or TRBV12-4 and TRBJ2-5, with 9 bases identical to TRBD1. This CDR3 comprises 14 residues. V gave up 6 bases and J gave up 4 bases; unmatched junction bases: 6. The CDR3, as DNA: TGTGCCAGCAGACTGGACAGGGGAAGAGAGACCCAGTACTTC. Translating it yields CASRLDRGRETQYF.

There are a few counts of this clonotype. This sequence joins TRBV18 and TRBJ2-5; no reliable D call. Germline V gives CDR1 KGHSH, CDR2 LQKENI. Trimming cost V 2 bases and J 2 bases, with 3 bases left between them. The CDR3 length is 12 residues. The CDR3 protein is CASSPEQETQYF. The CDR3, as DNA: TGTGCCAGCTCACCAGAGCAAGAGACCCAGTACTTC.

This clonotype was seen only a few times. V gene TRBV5-1 combines with J gene TRBJ1-5; D not resolved. The germline V and J ends were trimmed by 2 bases and 0 bases, with 9 bases remaining between them. This CDR3 comprises 15 residues. CDR1 is SGHRS and CDR2 is YFSETQ in the germline V gene. CDR3 region: CASSFGIDSNQPQHF. The CDR3 nucleotides are TGCGCCAGCAGCTTCGGCATTGATAGCAATCAGCCCCAGCATTTT.

This chain uses TRBV3-1 with TRBJ2-5; 9 nucleotides match TRBD1. V shed 7 bases, J shed 8 bases, and the junction held 14 bases outside the gene matches. CDR1 and CDR2 (germline): LGHDT, YNNKEL (reference sequence). CDR3 length: 15 amino acids. The CDR3 loop reads CASTDVPGQGITQYF. In nucleotides, the CDR3 is TGTGCCAGCACCGATGTTCCGGGACAGGGCATCACCCAGTACTTC.

The rearrangement joins TRBV30 to TRBJ1-1; no clear D gene. Germline-derived CDR1 and CDR2 are GTSNPN and SVGIG (reference sequence). This CDR3 spans 12 amino acids. The germline V and J ends were trimmed by 2 bases and 11 bases, with 15 bases remaining between them. The CDR3 sequence is CAWSYSGLGAFF. CDR3 bases: TGTGCCTGGAGTTATTCGGGCCTTGGGGCTTTCTTT.

The sample holds many counts of this clonotype. CDR3 loop: CASSQDTSREKLFF. Written as DNA, the CDR3 is TGTGCCAGCAGCCAGGACACATCGCGTGAAAAACTGTTTTTT. The chain has TRBV14 and TRBJ1-4; D is possibly TRBD1 (5 bases). The CDR3 spans 14 residues. Trimming took 3 bases from V and 7 from J, leaving 12 bases between them. Germline CDR1 is SGHDN and CDR2 is FVKESK.

This sequence joins TRBV5-1 and TRBJ2-5, with D maybe TRBD1 (6 bases). The germline CDR1 and CDR2 sequences are SGHRS and YFSETQ. V was shortened by 2 bases and J by 4 bases, with 12 bases between the two germline ends. The CDR3 loop spans 14 amino acids. CDR3 in DNA: TGCGCCAGCAGCTTATGGGGGCCCGGAGAGACCCAGTACTTC. Protein: CASSLWGPGETQYF.

This clonotype turned up a few times. This chain joins TRBV4-1 and TRBJ1-5; D not resolved. Germline V gene data show CDR1 as MGHRA and CDR2 as YSYEKL. The CDR3 loop spans 13 amino acids. Trimming stripped 4 bases from V and 5 bases from J, with 9 bases between. For the CDR3, the DNA is TGCGCCAGCAGCCCATGGGCAGATCAGCCCCAGCATTTT. The encoded protein is CASSPWADQPQHF.

This chain uses TRBV7-9 with TRBJ2-7; 14 bases align to TRBD2. V dropped 5 bases and J dropped 7; count of bases not matched to a gene: 10. The CDR3 is 16 residues long. The germline V gene encodes CDR1 SEHNR and CDR2 FQNEAQ (reference sequence). The CDR3 region has the DNA TGTGCCAGCAGCCTCGGGACTAGCGGGGGATTTGGGGAGCAGTACGTC. Translating it yields CASSLGTSGGFGEQYV.